The present T cell receptor beta chain was sequenced within a study of CD8+CD57+ T cells in acquired aplastic anemia. The wider study: Mean DNA quantity obtained from sorted CD4+ and CD8+ cells was about 3.2 ug.

CD8+CD57+ cell expansion, shown by flow cytometry, had occurred in the patients selected for sequencing. Acquired aplastic anemia of severe grade affected all patients. Points on this clonotype: Its antigen is as yet unknown.

Notes on the study in general: Significant differences in CD8+ Simpson's diversity were not observed between patients and controls. There were about 27 CD8+ CDR3 sequences that occurred in both patients and controls.

TCR beta VDJ combinations and CDR3 sequences were profiled from genomic DNA. TCRdb fed the reads into MiXCR, producing one record per CDR3 protein. This sample yields about 470,000 distinct CDR3 sequences, of which less than 35% are seen a single time; roughly 0.8% belongs to the top ten. After removal of 6 bases from V and 8 bases from J, the junction contained 8 bases not matched to a gene. The CDR3 totals 14 residues. CDR1 is SNHLY and CDR2 is FYNNEI in the germline V gene. The chain carries TRBV2 and TRBJ1-4; 8 positions match TRBD1. Sequenced material: sorted CD4+, CD8+, or CD8+CD57+ T cells (not recorded which) from PBMCs. This TCR was sampled from a human donor with aplastic anemia. The CDR3 DNA reads TGTGCCAGCAGCCCTAGGACAGGGTGGGAAAAACTGTTTTTT. It yields the protein CASSPRTGWEKLFF.